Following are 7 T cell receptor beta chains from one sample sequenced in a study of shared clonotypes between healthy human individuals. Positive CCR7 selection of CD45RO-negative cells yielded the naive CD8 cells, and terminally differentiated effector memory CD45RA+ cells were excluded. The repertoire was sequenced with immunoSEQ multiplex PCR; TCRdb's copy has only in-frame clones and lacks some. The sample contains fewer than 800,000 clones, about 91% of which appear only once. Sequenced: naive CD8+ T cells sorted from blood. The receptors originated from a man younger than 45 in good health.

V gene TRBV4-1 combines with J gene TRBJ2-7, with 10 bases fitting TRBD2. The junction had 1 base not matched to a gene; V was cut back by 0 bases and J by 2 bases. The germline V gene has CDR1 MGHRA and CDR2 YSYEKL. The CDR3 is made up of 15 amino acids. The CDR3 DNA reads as TGCGCCAGCAGCCAAGAACTAGCGGGAACCTACGAGCAGTACTTC. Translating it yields CASSQELAGTYEQYF.

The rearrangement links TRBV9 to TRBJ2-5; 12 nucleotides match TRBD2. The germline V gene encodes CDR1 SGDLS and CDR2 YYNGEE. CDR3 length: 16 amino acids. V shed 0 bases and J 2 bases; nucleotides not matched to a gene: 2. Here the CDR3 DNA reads TGTGCCAGCAGCGTAGGAGGACTAGCGGGGCAAGAGACCCAGTACTTC. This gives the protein CASSVGGLAGQETQYF.

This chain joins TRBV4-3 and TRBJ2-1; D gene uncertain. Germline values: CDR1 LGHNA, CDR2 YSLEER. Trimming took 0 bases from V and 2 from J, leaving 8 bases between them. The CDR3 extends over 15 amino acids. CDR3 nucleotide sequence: TGCGCCAGCAGCCAAGACCTCACCACCTACAATGAGCAGTTCTTC. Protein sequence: CASSQDLTTYNEQFF.

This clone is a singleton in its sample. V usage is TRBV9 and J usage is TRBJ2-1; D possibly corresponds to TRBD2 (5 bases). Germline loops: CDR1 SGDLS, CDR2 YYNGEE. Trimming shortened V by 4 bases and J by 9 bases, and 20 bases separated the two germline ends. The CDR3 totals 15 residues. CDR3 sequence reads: CASSLRPFASGEQFF. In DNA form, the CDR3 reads TGTGCCAGCAGCCTCCGGCCCTTCGCGAGCGGTGAGCAGTTCTTC.

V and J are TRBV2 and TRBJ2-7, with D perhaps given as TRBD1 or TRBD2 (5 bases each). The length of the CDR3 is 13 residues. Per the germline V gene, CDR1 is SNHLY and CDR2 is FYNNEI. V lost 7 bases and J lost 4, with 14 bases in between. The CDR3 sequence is CASIDGDGYEQYF. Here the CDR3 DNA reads TGTGCCAGCATCGACGGGGACGGTTACGAGCAGTACTTC.

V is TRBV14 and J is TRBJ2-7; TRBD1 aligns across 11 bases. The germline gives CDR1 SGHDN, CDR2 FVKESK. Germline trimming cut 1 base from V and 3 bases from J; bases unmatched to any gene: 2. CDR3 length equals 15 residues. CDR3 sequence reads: CASSQVGTGGYEQYF. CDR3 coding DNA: TGTGCCAGCAGCCAAGTGGGGACAGGGGGCTACGAGCAGTACTTC.

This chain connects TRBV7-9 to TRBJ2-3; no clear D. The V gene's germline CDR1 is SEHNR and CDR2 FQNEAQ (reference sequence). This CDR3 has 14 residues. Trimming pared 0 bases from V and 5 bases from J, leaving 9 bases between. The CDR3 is CASSLASDEDTQYF. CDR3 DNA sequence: TGTGCCAGCAGCTTAGCGTCGGACGAAGATACGCAGTATTTT.